A single sample is the source of the 6 T cell receptor beta chains below, sequenced in a study of cytomegalovirus exposure and HLA in healthy donors. The PCR contained 60 Vbeta and 13 Jbeta primers. Sequencing used immunoSEQ multiplex PCR; TCRdb keeps in-frame clones, though not all of them. The table records 95,000 to 100,000 clones, about four fifths of them present only once. The sample taken for sequencing was PBMCs. The receptors come from a human donor in good health.

This chain connects TRBV5-1 to TRBJ1-1; D is uncertain. Germline values: CDR1 SGHRS, CDR2 YFSETQ. V lost 4 bases and J 0 bases, leaving 7 bases between the germline ends. The CDR3 runs to 13 residues. This CDR3 reads CASSVDMNTEAFF. In DNA form, the CDR3 reads TGCGCCAGCAGCGTGGATATGAACACTGAAGCTTTCTTT.

This clone came up once. This chain uses TRBV19 with TRBJ1-5; 7 positions agree with TRBD1. Germline values: CDR1 LNHDA, CDR2 SQIVND (reference sequence). The V gene end was trimmed by 4 bases and the J gene end by 6 bases; junction bases not matched to a gene: 12. CDR3 size: 16 residues. This CDR3 reads CASSTLEGAWGQPQHF. CDR3 in DNA: TGTGCCAGTAGTACCCTAGAGGGGGCATGGGGTCAGCCCCAGCATTTT.

This clone has just a few counts. The rearrangement links TRBV7-9 to TRBJ2-7; 12 positions agree with TRBD2. The CDR3 is 15 residues long. V lost 5 bases and J lost 2; bases outside the gene matches: 4. CDR1 and CDR2 from the germline V gene are SEHNR and FQNEAQ (reference sequence). CDR3: CASSRRTSGTYEQYF. The CDR3 nucleotides are TGTGCCAGCAGCCGCCGGACTAGCGGGACCTACGAGCAGTACTTC.

The J gene is TRBJ2-7, the V gene TRBV6-1, with D uncertain. V lost 5 bases to trimming and J lost 2 bases, with 13 bases between them. There are 14 residues in the CDR3. Germline values: CDR1 MNHNS, CDR2 SASEGT. The CDR3 DNA reads TGTGCCAGCAGTCACAGCAGCCAAACCTACGAGCAGTACTTC. Its protein is CASSHSSQTYEQYF.

The chain joins TRBV4-2 to TRBJ1-2; TRBD1 matches 8 bases. The CDR3 consists of 15 residues. The V and J ends lost 0 bases and 7 bases, in that order; junction bases with no gene match: 7. The germline V gene has CDR1 LGHNA and CDR2 YNFKEQ. CDR3 coding DNA: TGTGCCAGCAGCCAAGATTGGCAGGGGGCGTTTGGCTACACCTTC. Encoded protein: CASSQDWQGAFGYTF.

This clone appeared once. The rearrangement links TRBV7-8 to TRBJ1-3, with D unresolved. Trimming pared 5 bases from V and 3 bases from J, leaving 17 bases between. Germline lookup yields CDR1 SGHVS and CDR2 FQNEAQ. The CDR3 extends over 16 amino acids. CDR3 nucleotide sequence: TGTGCCAGCAGCGACCGCGTGGGAGCGATTGGAAACACCATATATTTT. Translating gives CASSDRVGAIGNTIYF.